This passage covers 28 T cell receptor beta chains from one sample sequenced in a study of cytomegalovirus exposure and HLA in healthy donors. In the PCR, 60 Vbeta and 13 Jbeta primers were used. Sequencing was performed with immunoSEQ multiplex PCR; in TCRdb, only in-frame clones are kept and a portion is missing. The sample yields fewer than 350,000 clones, around 90% seen once. The sequencing input was PBMCs. These receptors were obtained from a woman in her late teens or twenties in good health and CMV-seronegative.

V is TRBV2 and J is TRBJ2-4; D is perhaps TRBD2 (6 bases). Between the trimmed V and J ends, which lost 6 bases and 0 bases, there was a span of 12 bases. Germline-derived CDR1 and CDR2 are SNHLY and FYNNEI. The CDR3 is 15 amino acids. The CDR3 loop is CASRGGSLAKNIQYF. The DNA for the CDR3 is TGTGCCAGCAGAGGAGGGTCTTTAGCCAAAAACATTCAGTACTTC.

The chain is built from TRBV5-4 and TRBJ1-4; D gene ambiguous. The V end lost 2 bases, the J end lost 6 bases, and 8 bases lay between the germline ends. The CDR3 covers 13 residues. Germline V gene sequence: CDR1 SGHNT, CDR2 YYREEE (reference sequence). Here the CDR3 reads CASSLGGYEKLFF. The CDR3 DNA reads as TGTGCCAGCAGCTTAGGAGGGTATGAAAAACTGTTTTTT.

V is TRBV10-1 and J is TRBJ1-2; 8 bases agree with TRBD1. Germline CDR1 reads WNHNN; CDR2 reads SYGVQD (reference sequence). CDR3 size: 13 residues. After removal of 5 bases from V and 2 bases from J, the junction contained 1 base not matched to a gene. CDR3 sequence reads: CASSRTGNYGYTF. CDR3 in DNA: TGCGCCAGCAGTAGGACAGGGAACTATGGCTACACCTTC.

The chain couples TRBV19 to TRBJ2-3, with 10 positions matching TRBD2. The V gene's germline CDR1 is LNHDA and CDR2 SQIVND (reference sequence). V lost 4 bases to trimming and J lost 4 bases; unmatched junction nucleotides: 5. This CDR3 has 15 residues. The CDR3 loop is CASSTGAGGPDTQYF. DNA of the CDR3: TGTGCCAGTAGTACGGGAGCGGGGGGGCCAGATACGCAGTATTTT.

This sequence joins TRBV5-1 and TRBJ1-1; the match to TRBD1 covers 7 bases. The CDR3 is made up of 15 amino acids. V lost 3 bases to trimming and J lost 5 bases; unmatched junction nucleotides: 10. Germline V lookup: CDR1 SGHRS, CDR2 YFSETQ. For the CDR3, the DNA is TGCGCCAGCAGCTACTACAGGGGCCGAGAAACTGAAGCTTTCTTT. This translates into CASSYYRGRETEAFF. Supplemented by reference TRBV5-1 and TRBJ1-1, the full variable domain reads KAGVTQTPRYLIKTRGQQVTLSCSPISGHRSVSWYQQTPGQGLQFLFEYFSETQRNKGNFPGRFSGRQFSNSRSEMNVSTLELGDSALYLCASSYYRGRETEAFFGQGTRLTVV.

This chain uses TRBV21-1 with TRBJ1-3; the table gives TRBD1 as D, unverified against the DNA. TRBV21-1 is flagged as a pseudogene. The length of the CDR3 is 23 residues. The CDR3 loop reads CASSKGGDPLLQGLLYSGNTIYF. The DNA for the CDR3 is TGTGCCAGCAGCAAAGGTGGGGATCCCTTACTGCAGGGGCTACTCTACTCTGGAAACACCATATATTTT.

This clone was seen just once. The CDR3 protein is CASSLEPGDRDNQPQHF. CDR3 DNA sequence: TGTGCCAGCAGCTTAGAGCCAGGGGACAGGGACAATCAGCCCCAGCATTTT. The chain combines TRBV7-2 with TRBJ1-5; 9 nucleotides agree with TRBD1. Per germline, CDR1 SGHTA and CDR2 FQGNSA. This CDR3 contains 17 residues. Trimming removed 1 base from V and 3 bases from J; junction bases left unmatched: 7.

This clone was detected a few times. V and J are TRBV5-4 and TRBJ1-1, with TRBD1 identical over 8 bases. Losses at the gene ends were 4 bases for V and 7 bases for J; bases not matched to a gene: 3. The CDR3 sequence is 12 residues long. Germline CDR1 is SGHNT and CDR2 is YYREEE (reference sequence). CDR3 sequence reads: CASSGQGLEAFF. CDR3 bases: TGTGCCAGCAGCGGACAGGGTCTTGAAGCTTTCTTT.

This sequence joins TRBV7-9 and TRBJ2-5; 7 nucleotides align to TRBD2. There are 14 residues in the CDR3. The germline V gene encodes CDR1 SEHNR and CDR2 FQNEAQ (reference sequence). J gave up 5 bases and V 5 bases, and 8 bases lay outside the gene matches. CDR3 loop: CASSTGLPPETQYF. The DNA for the CDR3 is TGTGCCAGCAGCACGGGACTACCGCCGGAGACCCAGTACTTC. Together with reference TRBV7-9 and TRBJ2-5, the CDR3 gives the full variable domain: DTGVSQNPRHKITKRGQNVTFRCDPISEHNRLYWYRQTLGQGPEFLTYFQNEAQLEKSRLLSDRFSAERPKGSFSTLEIQRTEQGDSAMYLCASSTGLPPETQYFGPGTRLLVL.

The V and J genes are TRBV29-1 and TRBJ1-1; 7 nucleotides line up with TRBD1. The CDR3 totals 13 residues. J gave up 1 base and V 6 bases, and 5 bases lay outside the gene matches. Germline-derived CDR1 and CDR2 are SQVTM and ANQGSEA. The CDR3: CSVEQGWNTEAFF. For the CDR3, the DNA is TGCAGCGTGGAACAGGGGTGGAACACTGAAGCTTTCTTT.

For this clone: This same CDR3 is encoded by further DNA sequences in the sample. V and J are TRBV9 and TRBJ2-7, with 9 bases that match TRBD1. V shed 0 bases and J 1 base; nucleotides not matched to a gene: 2. Germline-derived CDR1 and CDR2 are SGDLS and YYNGEE. CDR3 length: 15 residues. CDR3 in DNA: TGTGCCAGCAGCGTAGGGACAGGGGCATCCTACGAGCAGTACTTC. Translation gives CASSVGTGASYEQYF.

A word on this clone: One end of the junction is discordant with germline, which a read error may explain. The chain combines TRBV5-1 with TRBJ2-7, with 9 bases identical to TRBD1. This CDR3 comprises 15 residues. Per germline, CDR1 SGHRS and CDR2 YFSETQ. The CDR3 DNA reads as TGCGCCAGCAGCCCAGGGACAGGGTCCGTCAACGAGCGGTACTTC. It specifies CASSPGTGSVNERYF.

The CDR3 nucleotides read TGTGCCAGCAGATTTGGACAGGGGATGACTGAAGCTTTCTTT. It specifies CASRFGQGMTEAFF. J is TRBJ1-1 and V is TRBV5-4, with 9 bases that match TRBD1. Per germline, CDR1 SGHNT and CDR2 YYREEE (reference sequence). The J segment lost 5 bases and the V segment lost 5 bases, leaving 7 bases of the junction unmatched. The CDR3 contains 14 residues.

The CDR3 nucleotides read TGTGCCAGCAGGAACAGGGGCGAAAACTATGGCTACACCTTC. Protein product: CASRNRGENYGYTF. This chain uses TRBV2 with TRBJ1-2, with 7 bases identical to TRBD1. J gave up 2 bases and V 6 bases, and 6 bases lay outside the gene matches. Germline V gene lookup returns CDR1 SNHLY and CDR2 FYNNEI. CDR3 length equals 14 residues. Full variable domain (rest looked up from reference TRBV2 and TRBJ1-2): EPEVTQTPSHQVTQMGQEVILRCVPISNHLYFYWYRQILGQKVEFLVSFYNNEISEKSEIFDDQFSVERPDGSNFTLKIRSTKLEDSAMYFCASRNRGENYGYTFGSGTRLTVV.

This clone occurred once. V usage is TRBV30 and J usage is TRBJ1-2; D is undetermined. V shed 3 bases and J shed 3 bases, with 17 bases lying between them. Germline CDR1 reads GTSNPN; CDR2 reads SVGIG (reference sequence). The CDR3 sequence is 15 residues long. CDR3 amino acids: CAWSAPREHYYGYTF. CDR3 DNA sequence: TGTGCCTGGAGCGCTCCCCGGGAGCACTACTATGGCTACACCTTC.

The V call is TRBV10-3, the J call TRBJ1-1, with 10 positions matching TRBD1. V gave up 2 bases and J gave up 1 base; unmatched junction bases: 4. The V gene's germline CDR1 is ENHRY and CDR2 SYGVKD. The CDR3 extends over 16 amino acids. The CDR3 is CAISERQGAANTEAFF. The CDR3, as DNA: TGTGCCATCAGTGAGCGACAGGGGGCGGCGAACACTGAAGCTTTCTTT.

The chain links TRBV7-6 to TRBJ2-7; the match to TRBD1 covers 8 bases. With 4 bases clipped from V and 3 bases from J, the junction kept 5 bases outside the gene matches. Looked up from germline, CDR1 is SGHVS and CDR2 is FNYEAQ. The CDR3 extends over 14 amino acids. CDR3 DNA: TGTGCCAGCAGCTCAGGACAGGGATACTACGAGCAGTACTTC. It translates to CASSSGQGYYEQYF.

This clone was found once. The genes are TRBV5-6 and TRBJ1-1; 9 bases map to TRBD1. V lost 0 bases and J lost 5; bases outside the gene matches: 2. The germline gives CDR1 SGHDT, CDR2 YYEEEE. The CDR3 spans 14 residues. The DNA for the CDR3 is TGTGCCAGCAGCTTGGACAGGGGGCAAACTGAAGCTTTCTTT. Amino acid sequence: CASSLDRGQTEAFF. Complete variable domain (other parts from reference TRBV5-6 and TRBJ1-1): DAGVTQSPTHLIKTRGQQVTLRCSPKSGHDTVSWYQQALGQGPQFIFQYYEEEERQRGNFPDRFSGHQFPNYSSELNVNALLLGDSALYLCASSLDRGQTEAFFGQGTRLTVV.

This rearrangement joins TRBV2 to TRBJ2-5, with 14 nucleotides matching TRBD2. Trimming took 1 base from V and 3 from J; bases not matched to a gene: 1. Germline CDR1 reads SNHLY; CDR2 reads FYNNEI. The length of the CDR3 is 16 residues. For the CDR3, the DNA is TGTGCCAGCAGTGAAGGACTAGCGGGGGGGGAAGAGACCCAGTACTTC. Residues: CASSEGLAGGEETQYF. The full variable domain, in which reference TRBV2 and TRBJ2-5 provide the parts outside the CDR3, is EPEVTQTPSHQVTQMGQEVILRCVPISNHLYFYWYRQILGQKVEFLVSFYNNEISEKSEIFDDQFSVERPDGSNFTLKIRSTKLEDSAMYFCASSEGLAGGEETQYFGPGTRLLVL.

The V and J genes are TRBV10-3 and TRBJ1-4; perhaps TRBD1 as D (5 bases). With 0 bases removed from V and 1 base from J, the gap between germline ends came to 9 bases. From germline, CDR1 is ENHRY and CDR2 SYGVKD. The CDR3 is 16 residues long. CDR3 nucleotides: TGTGCCATCAGTGAGTCGTGGAGGGGAACTAATGAAAAACTGTTTTTT. It translates to CAISESWRGTNEKLFF.

The V gene is TRBV11-2, the J gene TRBJ2-7, with D tentatively TRBD2 (6 bases). This CDR3 spans 15 amino acids. With 2 bases removed from V and 2 bases from J, the gap between germline ends came to 13 bases. CDR1 and CDR2 from the germline V gene are SGHAT and FQNNGV. CDR3 amino acids: CASSLRAGFTYEQYF. CDR3 coding DNA: TGTGCCAGCAGCTTAAGGGCGGGGTTCACCTACGAGCAGTACTTC.

The gene calls are TRBV4-2 and TRBJ2-1; 7 bases are shared with TRBD1. This CDR3 region has 16 residues. Trimming removed 1 base from V and 2 bases from J; junction bases left unmatched: 5. From germline, CDR1 is LGHNA and CDR2 YNFKEQ. CDR3 in DNA: TGTGCCAGCAGCCAAGGTCGACAGGGCCCCTACAATGAGCAGTTCTTC. Protein: CASSQGRQGPYNEQFF.

This chain links TRBV5-1 with TRBJ1-5, with 9 bases aligning to TRBD1. Germline V CDR1 and CDR2: SGHRS, YFSETQ. The CDR3 totals 14 residues. V lost 4 bases, J lost 7 bases, and 6 bases stayed unmatched. The CDR3 sequence: CASSQGQGGQPQHF. The CDR3, as DNA: TGCGCCAGCAGCCAGGGACAGGGCGGGCAGCCCCAGCATTTT. Full variable domain (outside the CDR3, taken from reference TRBV5-1 and TRBJ1-5): KAGVTQTPRYLIKTRGQQVTLSCSPISGHRSVSWYQQTPGQGLQFLFEYFSETQRNKGNFPGRFSGRQFSNSRSEMNVSTLELGDSALYLCASSQGQGGQPQHFGDGTRLSIL.

This clone appeared a single time. CDR3: CASSRFRGPSYEQYF. The CDR3 nucleotides read TGCGCCAGCAGCCGTTTCAGGGGTCCCTCCTACGAGCAGTACTTC. The rearrangement links TRBV4-1 to TRBJ2-7; D is perhaps TRBD1 (6 bases). The germline V and J ends were trimmed by 4 bases and 0 bases, with 13 bases remaining between them. The CDR3 spans 15 residues. Germline CDR1 MGHRA, CDR2 YSYEKL.

V gene TRBV7-9 combines with J gene TRBJ2-1, with D perhaps matching TRBD1 (6 bases). The CDR3 totals 15 residues. The V end lost 5 bases, the J end lost 6 bases, and 17 bases lay between the germline ends. CDR1 is SEHNR and CDR2 is FQNEAQ in the germline V gene (reference sequence). This CDR3 reads CASSVSGTYLNEQFF. The CDR3 bases are TGTGCCAGCAGCGTATCCGGGACATACCTCAATGAGCAGTTCTTC.

The chain combines TRBV11-1 with TRBJ2-1; 13 bases map to TRBD2. The CDR3 is 19 amino acids. Germline V gene lookup returns CDR1 SGHAT and CDR2 FQDESV (reference sequence). V lost 4 bases, J lost 4 bases, and 13 bases stayed unmatched. CDR3 in amino acids: CASSSKRTSGGEYYNEQFF. The CDR3 DNA is TGTGCCAGCAGCTCAAAACGGACTAGCGGGGGCGAATATTACAATGAGCAGTTCTTC.

This chain uses TRBV6-5 with TRBJ1-1, with D possibly matching TRBD1 (5 bases). Germline assignment: CDR1 MNHEY and CDR2 SVGAGI. Trimming removed 7 bases at V and 2 bases at J, with 11 bases between. The CDR3 spans 13 residues. The CDR3 loop reads CASTPGGNTEAFF. In DNA form, the CDR3 reads TGTGCCAGCACCCCCGGGGGTAACACTGAAGCTTTCTTT.

V gene TRBV27 combines with J gene TRBJ1-3; D possibly corresponds to TRBD1 (6 bases). Trimming stripped 2 bases from V and 0 bases from J, with 8 bases between. The CDR3 runs 15 residues. Germline V lookup: CDR1 MNHEY, CDR2 SMNVEV (reference sequence). As DNA, the CDR3 is TGTGCCAGCAGTTTACAGGGGAGCTCTGGAAACACCATATATTTT. Its translation is CASSLQGSSGNTIYF.